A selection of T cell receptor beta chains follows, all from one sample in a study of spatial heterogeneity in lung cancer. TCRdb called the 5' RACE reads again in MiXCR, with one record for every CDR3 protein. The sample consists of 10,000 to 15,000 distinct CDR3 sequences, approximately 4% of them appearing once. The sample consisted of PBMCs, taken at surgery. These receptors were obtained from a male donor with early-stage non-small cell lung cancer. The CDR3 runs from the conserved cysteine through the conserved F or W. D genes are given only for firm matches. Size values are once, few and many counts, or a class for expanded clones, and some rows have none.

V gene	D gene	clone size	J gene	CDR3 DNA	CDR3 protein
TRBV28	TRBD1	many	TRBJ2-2	TGTGCCAGCAGCACGTCCTCGACAGGGGGCTACACCGGGGAGCTGTTTTTT	CASSTSSTGGYTGELFF
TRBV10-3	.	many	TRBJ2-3	TGTGCCATCAGACAGGGTTTAAACTCAGATACGCAGTATTTT	CAIRQGLNSDTQYF
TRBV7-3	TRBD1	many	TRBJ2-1	TGTGCCAGCAGCCCTACAGGGGGGTCCTACAATGAGCAGTTCTTC	CASSPTGGSYNEQFF
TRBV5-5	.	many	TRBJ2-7	TGTGCCAGCAGCTACGGACACCCATACGAGCAGTACTTC	CASSYGHPYEQYF
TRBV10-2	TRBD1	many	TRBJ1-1	TGCGCCAGCAGTGAAACAGGGGCTGAAGCTTTCTTT	CASSETGAEAFF
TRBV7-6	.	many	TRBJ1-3	TGTGCCAGCAGCTTAGACAGAATCTCTGGAAACACCATATATTTT	CASSLDRISGNTIYF
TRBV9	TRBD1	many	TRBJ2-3	TGTGCCAGCAGCTCCCGACAGGGACAAGCAGATATGCAGTATTTT	CASSSRQGQADMQYF
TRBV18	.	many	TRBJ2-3	TGTGCCAGCTCACCACCAGGACAACCAGATACGCAGTATTTT	CASSPPGQPDTQYF
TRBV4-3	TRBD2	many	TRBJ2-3	TGCGCCAGCAGCCGGACTAGCGGGAGTTCGGGCACAGATACGCAGTATTTT	CASSRTSGSSGTDTQYF
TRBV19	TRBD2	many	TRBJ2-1	TGTGCCAGTAGCGGGCTGGGTTCCAGCGGGAGAGGCAGCGACAATGAGCAGTTCTTC	CASSGLGSSGRGSDNEQFF
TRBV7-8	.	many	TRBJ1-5	TGTGCCAGCAGCTTGTGGATTGATATGACCGGGACGGATTATCAGCCCCAGCATTTT	CASSLWIDMTGTDYQPQHF
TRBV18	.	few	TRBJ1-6	TGTGCCAGCTCACCAGGGGACAATTCACCCCTCCACTTT	CASSPGDNSPLHF
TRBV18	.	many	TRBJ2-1	TGTGCCAGCTCAGTGGTCCCCTCCTACAATGAGCAGTTCTTC	CASSVVPSYNEQFF
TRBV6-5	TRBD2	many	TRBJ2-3	TGTGCCAGCGGTTCTAGCGGGATAGGAACAGATACGCAGTATTTT	CASGSSGIGTDTQYF
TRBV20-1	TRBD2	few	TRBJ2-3	TGCAGTGGGGAGGGTCGGGAGATGGGTACGCAGTATTTT	CSGEGREMGTQYF
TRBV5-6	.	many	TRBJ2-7	TGTGCCAGCAGCTTGGAAGGACGTACTGGCCACGAGCAGTACTTC	CASSLEGRTGHEQYF
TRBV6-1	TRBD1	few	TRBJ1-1	TGTGCCAGCAGTGCGACAGGGCGGCAGGCTTTCTTT	CASSATGRQAFF
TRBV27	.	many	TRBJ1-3	TGTGCCAGCAGTTTAGGGGTCCCGTTCTCTGGAAACACCATATATTTT	CASSLGVPFSGNTIYF
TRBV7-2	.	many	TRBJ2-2	TGTGCCAGCCCCGGATGGCAGGGACCGAACACCGGGGAGCTGTTTTTT	CASPGWQGPNTGELFF
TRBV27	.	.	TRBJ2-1	TGTGCCAGCAGTTTATACGGCAATGAGCAGTTCTTC	CASSLYGNEQFF
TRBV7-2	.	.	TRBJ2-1	TGTGCCAGCAGCCCAAAAGCGGATGGTGAGCAGTTCTTC	CASSPKADGEQFF
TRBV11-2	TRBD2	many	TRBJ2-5	TGTGCCTCCCAGGGACTAGCGACACAAGAGACCCAGTACTTC	CASQGLATQETQYF
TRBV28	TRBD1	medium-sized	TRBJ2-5	TGTGCCAGCAGCTCTGCGCCGGGACAGGGGATGGAGACCCAGTACTTC	CASSSAPGQGMETQYF
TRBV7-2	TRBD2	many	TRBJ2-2	TGTGCCAGCAGCCCGGGACTAGCGCCACTCACCGGGGAGCTGTTTTTT	CASSPGLAPLTGELFF
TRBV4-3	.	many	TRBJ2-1	TGCGCCAGCAGCCAAGGACCGGGACCTGGCGCCTACAATGAGCAGTTCTTC	CASSQGPGPGAYNEQFF
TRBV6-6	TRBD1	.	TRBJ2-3	TGTGCCAGCAGGGTCCAAGGACAGGCCGCAGATACGCAGTATTTT	CASRVQGQAADTQYF
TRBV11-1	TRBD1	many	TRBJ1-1	TGTGCCAGCAGCTTCCAGCTACAGGGGGCACGGACTGAAGCTTTCTTT	CASSFQLQGARTEAFF
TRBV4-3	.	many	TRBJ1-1	TGCGCCAGCAGCCAAGAGGCAAACACTGAAGCTTTCTTT	CASSQEANTEAFF
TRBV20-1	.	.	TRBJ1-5	TGCAGTGTAAGGGGGAGTTCCCCTAGGCCCCACAATCAGCCCCAGCATTTT	CSVRGSSPRPHNQPQHF
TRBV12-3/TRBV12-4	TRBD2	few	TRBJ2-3	TGTGCCAGCAGTTCAGACCGACCCACTAGCGGGACCGCGGTAGATACGCAGTATTTT	CASSSDRPTSGTAVDTQYF
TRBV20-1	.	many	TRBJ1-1	TGCAGTGCTACCCACACCGGGGAACCCGGGTACACTGAAGCTTTCTTT	CSATHTGEPGYTEAFF
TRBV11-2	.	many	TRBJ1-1	TGTGCCAGCAGCGTTAAACGTTTGAACACTGAAGCTTTCTTT	CASSVKRLNTEAFF
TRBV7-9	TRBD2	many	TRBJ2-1	TGTGCCAGCAGCCCTCGCGTGCGAACTAGCGGGAGCTTCTACAATGAGCAGTTCTTC	CASSPRVRTSGSFYNEQFF
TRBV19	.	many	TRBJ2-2	TGTGCCAGTAGTCACCGCCCTAACACCGGGGAGCTGTTTTTT	CASSHRPNTGELFF
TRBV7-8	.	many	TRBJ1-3	TGTGCCAGCAGAAGGAGCTCTGGAAACACCATATATTTT	CASRRSSGNTIYF
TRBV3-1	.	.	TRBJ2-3	TGTGCCAGCAGCCCCCAGTCCCCCAGCGGGTATGCAGATACGCAGTATTTT	CASSPQSPSGYADTQYF
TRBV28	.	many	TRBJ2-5	TGTGCCAGCAGTTTGGAGGGGAGGGAGACCCAGTACTTC	CASSLEGRETQYF
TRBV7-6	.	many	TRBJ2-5	TGTGCCAGCAGCGCCGGGACCCTCTCTCGAACCCAGTACTTC	CASSAGTLSRTQYF
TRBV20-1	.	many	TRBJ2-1	TGCAGTGCTAGAGATTGGAGGGGCGAGGGAGTTAATGAGCAGTTCTTC	CSARDWRGEGVNEQFF
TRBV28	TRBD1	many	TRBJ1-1	TGTGCCAGCAGTTCGGGACAGGGGGCCGCTGAAGCTTTCTTT	CASSSGQGAAEAFF
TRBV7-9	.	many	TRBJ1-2	TGTGCCAGCAGCTTAGTCGATGGCTACACCTTC	CASSLVDGYTF
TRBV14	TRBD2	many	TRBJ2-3	TGTGCCAGCAGCCCTCCCTCGGGAGGAGGTACAGATACGCAGTATTTT	CASSPPSGGGTDTQYF
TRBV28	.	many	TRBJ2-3	TGTGCCAGCAGTTTATACAGGGCAGATACGCAGTATTTT	CASSLYRADTQYF
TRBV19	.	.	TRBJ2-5	TGTGCCAGTAGTATAGTAACCCAGCCCCAAGAGACCCAGTACTTC	CASSIVTQPQETQYF
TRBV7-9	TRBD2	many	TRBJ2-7	TGTGCCAGCAGCTTCGGACTAGCGGTAGTCGAGCAGTACTTC	CASSFGLAVVEQYF
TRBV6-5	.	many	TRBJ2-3	TGTGCCAGCAGTTCACACGATTCAGATACGCAGTATTTT	CASSSHDSDTQYF
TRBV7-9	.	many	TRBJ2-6	TGTGCCAGCAGCGTGAGCTCTGGGGCCAACGTCCTGACTTTC	CASSVSSGANVLTF
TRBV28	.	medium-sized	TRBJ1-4	TGTGCCAGCAGTCCGCCCCAGTTTGGGACTAATGAAAAACTGTTTTTT	CASSPPQFGTNEKLFF
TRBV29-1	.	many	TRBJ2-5	TGCAGCGTCGACCGGGGGCTCCAAGAGACCCAGTACTTC	CSVDRGLQETQYF
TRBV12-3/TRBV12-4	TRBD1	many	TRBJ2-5	TGTGCCAGCAGCCGGAGACAGGGGGGAGAGACCCAGTACTTC	CASSRRQGGETQYF